This T cell receptor beta chain appears in the sequencing data of a study of blood T cell repertoires in COVID-19. Study-wide background: Specimens from acute and convalescent COVID-19 originated in the United States, Italy and Spain.

This study enrolled people aged 18 to 89 from 20 to 25 US geographic areas. Participant-given clinical history determined each cohort assignment. A COVID-19 case was met by exposed participants within 2 weeks before study entry. Here immunoSEQ multiplex PCR was the method, and the copy in TCRdb shows in-frame clones only, minus some. This sample has a few hundred thousand clones, with around 84% found just once. This clone was recorded a few times. The ends were cut back, 2 bases at V and 4 bases at J, with 9 bases in the middle. In germline, CDR1 is SGHNT, CDR2 YYREEE (reference sequence). CDR3 length equals 13 residues.

The V gene is TRBV5-4, the J gene TRBJ1-2, with D possibly being TRBD1 (5 bases). The receptor was isolated from a woman aged 45-60 years who had been exposed to COVID-19. Sequencing was carried out using PBMCs or T cells enriched from blood (not recorded which). As DNA, the CDR3 is TGTGCCAGCAGCTTCGACAGCTTCTATGGCTACACCTTC. Translating it yields CASSFDSFYGYTF.